This TCR beta chain was sequenced in a study of T cell changes during pregnancy in multiple sclerosis. The data were produced by immunoSEQ multiplex PCR, yet TCRdb's version contains in-frame clones alone and is incomplete. The sample consists of 15,000 to 20,000 clones, 88% of them appearing once. From germline, CDR1 is LNHDA and CDR2 SQIVND (reference sequence). V lost 5 bases, J lost 8 bases, and 18 bases lay in between. The CDR3 loop spans 14 amino acids. The material sequenced was CD4+ T cells from peripheral blood mononuclear cells, taken in the first trimester of pregnancy. The rearrangement joins TRBV19 to TRBJ1-1; the D gene is possibly TRBD1 (6 bases). The sequence derives from a female donor in good health, enrolled as a control in a pregnancy study. CDR3 protein: CASSASWGGAEAFF. In DNA, the CDR3 is TGTGCCAGTAGTGCCTCCTGGGGGGGCGCAGAAGCTTTCTTT. The full variable domain, with the rest looked up from reference TRBV19 and TRBJ1-1, is DGGITQSPKYLFRKEGQNVTLSCEQNLNHDAMYWYRQDPGQGLRLIYYSQIVNDFQKGDIAEGYSVSREKKESFPLTVTSAQKNPTAFYLCASSASWGGAEAFFGQGTRLTVV.